The clone carrying this T cell receptor beta chain appeared once. This specimen belongs to a study of blood T cell repertoires in COVID-19. Sequenced by immunoSEQ multiplex PCR; TCRdb stores in-frame clones only, minus some. The sample lists approximately 120,000 clones, roughly four fifths seen once, with around 6% in the top ten. CDR3 size: 17 residues. With V trimmed by 0 bases and J by 4 bases, 6 bases remained unmatched. Germline CDR1 reads MGHRA; CDR2 reads YSYEKL. The TCR was taken from an elderly man with COVID-19, enrolled during active disease. Sequenced material: peripheral blood. V and J are TRBV4-1 and TRBJ2-1; 10 bases are shared with TRBD2. DNA of the CDR3: TGCGCCAGCAGCCAAGAGCTAAGGACTAGCGGATACAATGAGCAGTTCTTC. Translation gives CASSQELRTSGYNEQFF.